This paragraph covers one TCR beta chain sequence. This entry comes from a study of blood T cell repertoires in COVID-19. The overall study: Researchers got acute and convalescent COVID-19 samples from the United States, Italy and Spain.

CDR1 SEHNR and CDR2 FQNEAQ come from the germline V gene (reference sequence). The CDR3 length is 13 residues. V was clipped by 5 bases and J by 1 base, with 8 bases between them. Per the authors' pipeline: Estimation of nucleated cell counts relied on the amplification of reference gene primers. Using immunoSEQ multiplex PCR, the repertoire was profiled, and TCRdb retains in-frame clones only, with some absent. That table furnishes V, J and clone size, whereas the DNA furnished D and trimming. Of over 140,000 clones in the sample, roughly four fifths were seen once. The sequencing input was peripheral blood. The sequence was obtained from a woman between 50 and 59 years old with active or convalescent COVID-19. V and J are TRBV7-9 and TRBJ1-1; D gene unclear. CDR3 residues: CASSEGANTEAFF. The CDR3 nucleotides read TGTGCCAGCAGCGAGGGAGCGAACACTGAAGCTTTCTTT. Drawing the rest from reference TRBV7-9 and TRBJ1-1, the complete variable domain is DTGVSQNPRHKITKRGQNVTFRCDPISEHNRLYWYRQTLGQGPEFLTYFQNEAQLEKSRLLSDRFSAERPKGSFSTLEIQRTEQGDSAMYLCASSEGANTEAFFGQGTRLTVV.